These 25 T cell receptor beta chains share one sample of origin, sequenced in a study of tissue T cells after allogeneic stem cell transplantation (dated by TCRdb to between 2021 and 2024). Sample time point, as interpreted from the label and publication: mouse harvest day 7 after allogeneic transplant. Mouse grafts consisting of 10^7 T-cell-depleted bone marrow cells combined with 10^6 splenic CD5+ T cells were administered by tail vein injection. Libraries were made using the immunoSEQ multiplex PCR assay. The immuneACCESS repertoire file appears here via TCRdb, limited to in-frame rearrangements. These files lack a portion of the clones; in checked studies, under half of the deficit traces to unresolved V genes, and the cause of the others is not known. This sample gives around 6,200 clones in total; approximately 45% of them show up just once. The top ten hold 6% to 8.5% of the sample. The specimen sequenced was gut tissue. These receptors were obtained from a female BALB/c mouse given C57BL/6 T cells with graft-versus-host disease after an allogeneic hematopoietic cell transplant.

This clone was detected a few times. Here the gene names and germline are mouse. Read coverage stops 1 residue before the CDR3 terminus; the germline J gene supplies the remainder. The chain is built from TRBV29 and TRBJ1-6; D is uncertain. TRBJ1-6 is given ORF status, its function remaining uncertain. The CDR3 contains 14 residues. The germline gives CDR1 MSHET, CDR2 SYDVDS. Trimming cost V 0 bases and J 7 bases, with 7 bases left between them. The CDR3 bases that were read are TGTGCTAGCAGTTTATCGGGCGGAAATTCGCCCCTCTAC. Its protein is CASSLSGGNSPLY. The whole CDR3 sequence is CASSLSGGNSPLYF.

As for this clone: Gene names and germline refer to mouse. The missing CDR3 end, 1 residue past where the read stops, is filled in from the germline J gene. The chain employs TRBV3 and TRBJ2-4; D unclear. CDR1 and CDR2 (germline): SNHLY, FYNGKV (reference sequence). CDR3 size: 12 residues. Between the trimmed V and J ends, which lost 1 base and 7 bases, there was a span of 6 bases. The CDR3 loop is CASSLERDTLYF. The sequenced CDR3 bases are TGTGCCAGCAGCTTAGAGAGGGACACCTTGTAC.

About this clone: The gene symbols are mouse symbols. Read sequence stops 1 residue before the CDR3 end, and the germline J gene provides the missing end. The J gene is TRBJ2-3, the V gene TRBV3; no clear D. The CDR3 spans 14 residues. From germline, CDR1 is SNHLY and CDR2 FYNGKV (reference sequence). V gave up 1 base and J gave up 2 bases, with 7 bases separating them. The CDR3 reads CASSLGGFAETLYF. The sequenced part of the CDR3 DNA is TGTGCCAGCAGCTTAGGTGGGTTTGCAGAAACGCTGTAT.

Concerning this clone itself: Here the gene names and germline are mouse. From the germline J gene comes the end of the CDR3, since the read stops 1 residue before it. The V and J genes are TRBV12-2 and TRBJ2-1; TRBD2 aligns across 9 bases. The CDR3 has 16 residues. Unmatched junction bases numbered 6, after V lost 2 bases and J lost 2 bases. Germline V lookup: CDR1 SGHLS, CDR2 HYDKME. Partial CDR3 DNA: TGTGCCAGCTCTCCTCGACTGGGGGCCTACTATGCTGAGCAGTTC. Its translation: CASSPRLGAYYAEQF. The CDR3 as a whole reads CASSPRLGAYYAEQFF. Combining the CDR3 with reference TRBV12-2 and TRBJ2-1 gives the whole variable domain NSGVVQSPRYIIKGKGERSILKCIPISGHLSVAWYQQTQGQELKFFIQHYDKMERDKGNLPSRFSVQQFDDYHSEMNMSALELEDSAVYFCASSPRLGAYYAEQFFGPGTRLTVL.

This clone turned up a few times. Gene names are mouse gene names. The CDR3 end lies 1 residue beyond the end of the read and is filled in from the germline J gene. V is TRBV2 and J is TRBJ2-7, with TRBD1 as a possible D gene (5 bases). The CDR3 spans 14 residues. Trimming took 4 bases from V and 5 from J, leaving 15 bases between them. Germline V gene lookup returns CDR1 LGHNA and CDR2 YSYQKL. CDR3 in amino acids: CASSPRPGRDEQYF. The CDR3 DNA, read in part, is TGTGCCAGCAGCCCAAGACCAGGGAGGGATGAACAGTAC.

Note on this clone: Mouse gene names and germline throughout. Coverage ceases 1 residue before the CDR3 finishes, and the germline J gene fills in the end. This chain uses TRBV29 with TRBJ2-3; D is possibly TRBD1 (7 bases). Between the trimmed V and J ends, which lost 4 bases and 1 base, there was a span of 18 bases. The germline V gene encodes CDR1 MSHET and CDR2 SYDVDS. The CDR3 has 17 residues. CDR3 amino acids: CASSSMEGAVGAETLYF. The sequenced part of the CDR3 DNA is TGTGCTAGCAGTTCTATGGAGGGGGCAGTGGGTGCAGAAACGCTGTAT.

This clone showed up just a few times. Gene names refer to mouse genes. The CDR3 extends 1 residue past the end of the read, so its final part is completed from the germline J gene. J is TRBJ1-4 and V is TRBV26, with 8 bases lining up with TRBD1. V shed 4 bases and J 7 bases; nucleotides not matched to a gene: 5. The germline CDR1 and CDR2 sequences are KGHPV and FQNQEV (reference sequence). The CDR3 consists of 14 residues. CDR3: CASSPRGRTERLFF. CDR3 DNA, as far as it was read: TGTGCCAGCAGTCCCAGGGGGCGGACCGAAAGATTATTT. Variable domain in full (rest from reference TRBV26 and TRBJ1-4): NSKVIQTPRYLVKGQGQKAKMRCIPEKGHPVVFWYQQNKNNEFKFLINFQNQEVLQQIDMTEKRFSAECPSNSPCSLEIQSSEAGDSALYLCASSPRGRTERLFFGHGTKLSVL.

Details on this clone: Gene names are mouse gene names. The CDR3 end is not reached by the read, which stops 1 residue before it; the germline J gene fills it in. The gene calls are TRBV29 and TRBJ1-1; D unclear. From germline, CDR1 is MSHET and CDR2 SYDVDS. The CDR3 spans 14 residues. The ends were cut back, 1 base at V and 0 bases at J, with 6 bases in the middle. CDR3 DNA, as far as it was read: TGTGCTAGCAGTTTATTTGGGGCAAACACAGAAGTCTTC. Translating it yields CASSLFGANTEVF. The complete CDR3 sequence is CASSLFGANTEVFF.

This clone was detected a few times. Gene names denote mouse genes. The CDR3 end is not reached by the read, which stops 1 residue before it; the germline J gene fills it in. This chain joins TRBV20 and TRBJ1-5; a weak D match, TRBD1 (6 bases). The V gene's germline CDR1 is GFQATS and CDR2 STVNSAI. This CDR3 has 16 amino acids. Trimming stripped 0 bases from V and 3 bases from J, with 15 bases between. CDR3 loop: CGARDRGEGGNQAPLF. The DNA read from the CDR3 is TGTGGTGCTAGGGACAGGGGAGAGGGGGGCAACCAGGCTCCGCTT.

Concerning this clone: The genes are named according to mouse. The CDR3 end lies 1 residue beyond the end of the read and is filled in from the germline J gene. V and J are TRBV15 and TRBJ2-5, with TRBD2 matching 12 bases. This CDR3 has 15 amino acids. CDR1 SGHND and CDR2 FRSKSL come from the germline V gene. With 3 bases clipped from V and 6 bases from J, the junction kept 4 bases outside the gene matches. The covered CDR3 bases are TGTGCCAGCAGTTTTGACTGGGGGGGCGGGGACACCCAGTAC. Amino acids: CASSFDWGGGDTQY. Given in full, the CDR3 is CASSFDWGGGDTQYF.

This clone was counted once. Gene labels here are mouse ones. The CDR3 end falls 1 residue outside the read, so it is completed with the germline J gene. This chain joins TRBV3 and TRBJ2-1; 11 bases are shared with TRBD2. This CDR3 is built from 14 residues. J lost 7 bases, V lost 5 bases, and 4 bases had no gene match. In germline, CDR1 is SNHLY, CDR2 FYNGKV (reference sequence). The DNA read from the CDR3 is TGTGCCAGCAGCGGGACTGGGGGAGGGGCTGAGCAGTTC. It specifies CASSGTGGGAEQF. The whole CDR3 is CASSGTGGGAEQFF.

This clone was found a few times. These gene names are mouse names. The CDR3 bases that were read are TGCTCCAGCAGTCAAAATAACAACCAGGCTCCGCTT. This sequence encodes CSSSQNNNQAPL. The complete CDR3 sequence is CSSSQNNNQAPLF. V and J are TRBV23 and TRBJ1-5. From the germline J gene comes the end of the CDR3, since the read stops 1 residue before it. Germline V gene data show CDR1 as KGHTA and CDR2 as FQNQQP. The CDR3 length is 13 residues.

Turning to this clone: Gene names and germline refer to mouse. Read coverage stops 1 residue before the CDR3 terminus; the germline J gene supplies the remainder. V and J are TRBV31 and TRBJ1-6; D call uncertain. TRBJ1-6 is an ORF, with its function uncertain. The germline V and J ends were trimmed by 0 bases and 0 bases, with 6 bases remaining between them. The CDR3 spans 15 residues. The V gene's germline CDR1 is GKSSPN and CDR2 SITVG. The chain's CDR3 is CAWSLQYSYNSPLYF. CDR3 DNA (partial): TGTGCCTGGAGTCTACAGTATTCCTATAATTCGCCCCTCTAC.

This clone is categorized as medium-sized. Mouse names are used for the genes. The sequence runs out 1 residue before the end of the CDR3; the remainder is reconstructed from the germline J gene. The chain has TRBV13-3 and TRBJ1-1; 10 bases match TRBD1. The CDR3 extends over 14 amino acids. Germline values: CDR1 NNHDY, CDR2 SYVADS. The V and J ends lost 6 bases and 3 bases, in that order; junction bases with no gene match: 5. CDR3 region: CASTRDRGDTEVFF. CDR3 bases read: TGTGCCAGCACCCGGGACAGGGGAGACACAGAAGTCTTC.

This clone turned up a few times. Mouse names are used for the genes. The CDR3 extends 1 residue past the end of the read, so its final part is completed from the germline J gene. The chain has TRBV3 and TRBJ2-7, with 10 bases that match TRBD2. The germline V gene has CDR1 SNHLY and CDR2 FYNGKV (reference sequence). The CDR3 length is 14 residues. V shed 3 bases, J shed 3 bases, and the junction held 2 bases outside the gene matches. CDR3 DNA (partial): TGTGCCAGCAGCTTCGGGACTGGGGTCTATGAACAGTAC. It yields the protein CASSFGTGVYEQY. The whole CDR3 protein reads CASSFGTGVYEQYF.

This clone is medium-sized by share. Gene names and germline refer to mouse. The read terminates 1 residue ahead of where the CDR3 ends, so the germline J gene completes it. J is TRBJ2-7 and V is TRBV12-2, with D possibly being TRBD1 (6 bases). The CDR3 extends over 13 amino acids. V was cut by 2 bases and J by 6 bases, with 13 bases left in between. Germline V CDR1 and CDR2: SGHLS, HYDKME. The CDR3 region is CASSRSQGTEQYF. The covered CDR3 bases are TGTGCCAGCTCTCGCTCACAGGGAACTGAACAGTAC.

About this clone: Gene names refer to mouse genes. The sequenced fragment ends 1 residue before the CDR3 boundary, so the rest is inferred from the germline J gene. The V call is TRBV5, the J call TRBJ2-1; 11 bases line up with TRBD2. The J segment lost 0 bases and the V segment lost 4 bases, leaving 2 bases of the junction unmatched. The CDR3 covers 16 residues. Germline V lookup: CDR1 LGHNA, CDR2 YNLKQL (reference sequence). The CDR3 here is CASSRGLGGNYAEQFF. Partial CDR3 DNA: TGTGCCAGCAGCCGCGGACTGGGGGGTAACTATGCTGAGCAGTTC.

This clone has only a few counts. Gene and germline names: mouse. The read finishes 1 residue shy of the CDR3 end, and the germline J gene is used to complete it. This chain uses TRBV3 with TRBJ2-7, with D unresolved. V was clipped by 1 base and J by 7 bases, with 8 bases between them. This CDR3 has 12 residues. Germline loops: CDR1 SNHLY, CDR2 FYNGKV (reference sequence). CDR3 protein: CASSLVGGEQYF. The CDR3 DNA, read in part, is TGTGCCAGCAGCTTAGTGGGAGGGGAACAGTAC.

With regard to this clone: One base away lies a much larger clone, so this may be a sequencing read error. Gene names and germline match the mouse. The CDR3 end lies 1 residue beyond the end of the read and is filled in from the germline J gene. Other DNA sequences from this sample encode an identical CDR3 as well. This rearrangement joins TRBV23 to TRBJ1-2; the tabulated D call, TRBD1, remains unverified against the DNA. Germline loops: CDR1 KGHTA, CDR2 FQNQQP. CDR3 length: 13 residues. The CDR3 loop is CSSSPHPNSDYTF. CDR3 DNA (partial): TGCTCCAGCAGTCCACACCCAAACTCCGACTACACC.

Worth noting for this clone: Genes and germline come from the mouse. The read falls 1 residue short of the CDR3 end, and the missing part is taken from the germline J gene. The rearrangement links TRBV4 to TRBJ2-1; D is undetermined. The V and J ends lost 3 bases and 3 bases respectively, with 9 bases between them. Looked up from germline, CDR1 is LGHDT and CDR2 is YNNKQL (reference sequence). There are 14 residues in the CDR3. The DNA read from the CDR3 is TGTGCCAGCAGCTATAACGGACCCTATGCTGAGCAGTTC. Encoded protein: CASSYNGPYAEQF. In full, the CDR3 reads CASSYNGPYAEQFF.

The table lists this clone with a few counts. The gene names here belong to mouse. The read comes to an end 1 residue before the CDR3 does, leaving the germline J gene to fill in the end. This chain uses TRBV31 with TRBJ1-1, with D possibly matching TRBD1 (6 bases). Deletions cut 1 base from V and 0 bases from J, with 12 bases between. The CDR3 consists of 15 residues. Germline loops: CDR1 GKSSPN, CDR2 SITVG. CDR3 amino acids: CAWSPTGHANTEVFF. CDR3 DNA, as far as it was read: TGTGCCTGGAGTCCCACGGGACATGCAAACACAGAAGTCTTC.

To note about this clone: Here the gene names and germline are mouse. The read ends 1 residue before the CDR3 terminus; that terminus is restored from the germline J gene. The chain joins TRBV1 to TRBJ1-4, with 9 bases matching TRBD1. This CDR3 has 15 amino acids. Germline V gives CDR1 NSQYPW, CDR2 LRSPGD (reference sequence). J was trimmed by 5 bases and V by 4 bases; bases with no gene match: 5. The part of the CDR3 DNA that was read is TGCACCTGCAGTGAGGGACAGGGAAGAAACGAAAGATTATTT. It codes for CTCSEGQGRNERLF. In full, the CDR3 is CTCSEGQGRNERLFF.

There are a few counts of this clone. Each gene name is a mouse one. The read ends 1 residue before the CDR3 terminus; that terminus is restored from the germline J gene. This sequence joins TRBV12-2 and TRBJ2-1; possible D gene TRBD1, 6 bases. CDR1 and CDR2 from the germline V gene are SGHLS and HYDKME. V was clipped by 3 bases and J by 3 bases, with 11 bases between them. The CDR3 spans 14 residues. The CDR3 sequence is CASSSGEGYAEQFF. CDR3 DNA (partial): TGTGCCAGCTCTTCAGGGGAGGGCTATGCTGAGCAGTTC.

For this clone: The germline and genes are mouse ones. Coverage ceases 1 residue before the CDR3 finishes, and the germline J gene fills in the end. The V gene is TRBV26, the J gene TRBJ2-4, with 7 bases matching TRBD1. Germline V lookup: CDR1 KGHPV, CDR2 FQNQEV (reference sequence). J lost 3 bases, V lost 0 bases, and 3 bases had no gene match. The CDR3 is made up of 15 amino acids. Partial CDR3 DNA: TGTGCCAGCAGTCTGTCATCGGGACAGCAAAACACCTTGTAC. Encoded protein: CASSLSSGQQNTLY. The whole CDR3 is CASSLSSGQQNTLYF. Variable domain in full (rest from reference TRBV26 and TRBJ2-4): NSKVIQTPRYLVKGQGQKAKMRCIPEKGHPVVFWYQQNKNNEFKFLINFQNQEVLQQIDMTEKRFSAECPSNSPCSLEIQSSEAGDSALYLCASSLSSGQQNTLYFGAGTRLSVL.

On this clone itself: Any gene name here is a mouse gene name. The observed sequence ends 1 residue before the CDR3 terminus, with the missing tail filled in from the germline J gene. The rearrangement uses TRBV19 and TRBJ1-1, with 7 bases identical to TRBD1. This CDR3 spans 14 amino acids. The ends lost 3 bases at V and 0 bases at J; junction bases unmatched: 2. Germline V gene sequence: CDR1 FNHDT, CDR2 SITEND (reference sequence). CDR3 bases read: TGTGCCAGCAGTAGGGACAGAACAAACACAGAAGTCTTC. Its translation: CASSRDRTNTEVF. The entire CDR3 reads CASSRDRTNTEVFF. Full variable domain (rest looked up from reference TRBV19 and TRBJ1-1): GGIITQTPKFLIGQEGQKLTLKCQQNFNHDTMYWYRQDSGKGLRLIYYSITENDLQKGDLSEGYDASREKKSSFSLTVTSAQKNEMAVFLCASSRDRTNTEVFFGKGTRLTVV.